This T cell receptor beta chain was profiled in a study of blood T cell repertoires in COVID-19. Trimming removed 5 bases from V and 3 bases from J; junction bases left unmatched: 3. The CDR3 has 13 amino acids. Germline V lookup: CDR1 SEHNR, CDR2 FQNEAQ (reference sequence). Assay used: immunoSEQ multiplex PCR; TCRdb lists only in-frame clones, some missing. Of roughly 320,000 clones in the sample, 89% were seen once. The V call is TRBV7-9, the J call TRBJ1-2, with TRBD1 matching 7 bases. Sequencing was carried out using peripheral blood. The sequence was obtained from a woman aged 30 to 39 with COVID-19, enrolled during active disease. This chain's CDR3 is CASSPGTDYGYTF. The CDR3 DNA reads as TGTGCCAGCAGCCCCGGGACAGACTATGGCTACACCTTC.